This TCR beta chain was recovered during a study of naive and memory T cell subsets (TCRdb year 2017). Study-wide context: An open-source, UMI-based TCR alpha and beta sequencing pipeline was applied to sorted naive and memory peripheral blood T cell subsets. IgG serology results and the functional CMV T cell responses were in complete agreement. RNA was DNase-treated and reverse transcribed with TCR constant-region primers, mostly using SuperScript III. Overall results and qualifications from the work: Single alpha or beta chain sequences, rather than paired alpha/beta receptors, were used to define clonotypes. Once error correction was done, more than 85% of naive TCR sequences showed up just once, which made the naive abundance distributions much steeper than those of the memory subsets. A power law was followed by TCR abundance, with an exponent that differed between naive and memory subsets but was consistent across the three individuals. In both CD4 and CD8 cells, going from naive through CM, EM and EMRA, the Gini index went up while Shannon and inverse Simpson diversity went down. RNA-based TCR counts may be influenced by expression changes linked to T cell activation and differentiation. The repertoire findings for the naive and memory subsets could not be validated, as no ground truth was available. A few larger clonotypes were present in naive repertoires, particularly the CD8 repertoires, and these clonotypes were possibly memory cells re-expressing CD45RA.

Library generation was performed with UMI-ligation and nested PCR. To cover both TRBC1 and TRBC2, the beta constant-region primer consisted of an equimolar mix of two oligonucleotides. Four rounds of PCR, combining the SP2 primer with nested alpha and beta constant-region primers, were used to amplify the ligated cDNA. T4 RNA ligase 1 ligated a single-stranded oligonucleotide carrying the SP2 primer and a 12-nucleotide UMI to the cDNA 3' end. Incubation of the ligation reaction was carried out at 16 degrees C for roughly 20-25 hours. PCR2 was typically performed as a SYBR Green qPCR and was stopped at a predetermined threshold so that over-amplification was prevented. Every purification after the first one was done using Agencourt AMPure XP magnetic beads. Library quantification was done by Qubit, followed by a TapeStation check on which the main peak was expected at around 650 bp. Pooled libraries were sequenced on an Illumina MiSeq with v2 2x251 paired-end kits, typically giving roughly 1-2.3 million reads per sample. Each sample's library went into the pool at about 4.1 nM, and about 5-7.5% PhiX was added to help with cluster recognition. On the authors' methods: FASTQ reads processed by Demultiplexor were assigned V and J genes by Decombinator through tag matching that tolerated a single base-pair mismatch. Collapsinator relied on UMIs to fix sequencing errors as well as frequency errors caused by PCR heterogeneity. TCRs were translated and CDR3s were extracted from the conserved cysteine to the FGXG phenylalanine by CDR3Translator, with non-productive sequences being flagged. Gini, Shannon entropy and inverse Simpson indices were calculated on repertoires subsampled to equal numbers of UMI-defined TCRs. Within the linear range, a power law was fitted by maximum likelihood to the distributions of clonotype abundance. For one naive CD8 sample, the pipeline and MIGEC produced similar UMI counts, unique TCR numbers and clonal distributions. One analysis removed from the naive repertoire any naive TCRs that were also found in any memory subset from the same donor. A set of 7,322 CMV-associated CDR3 sequences, compiled from VDJdb and a published dataset, was used to search the repertoires. The raw public data were reprocessed by TCRdb itself: fastp quality trimming at Q25, MiXCR clonotype calling, in-frame beta chains only. Each CDR3 protein gets just one entry, which takes the most common genes and DNA from the rows behind it. It is TCRdb's table, rather than the study itself, that gives the V and J calls and clone size. Within this sample are under 150,000 distinct CDR3 sequences, with approximately 18% of them counted one time only. The ten biggest clones cover about 0.6% of the sample.

This clonotype has only a few counts. It has no known antigen specificity. Nothing much larger sits one base from this clone, and base qualities are not available. From the cysteine through the phenylalanine, the CDR3 covers 14 amino acids. The read is trimmed to its CDR3 DNA, 42 bases read in frame from base 1. Deletion took 5 bases off V and 5 bases off J, with a span of 15 bases between the germline ends. CDR1 and CDR2 were assigned from the germline V gene as MGHRA and YSYEKL. TCR alpha and beta chain libraries were amplified separately from the second PCR step onward. To determine each donor's CMV status, fresh PBMCs were stimulated overnight with CMV viral lysate, and IFNgamma production from CD4+ T cells was then assessed. CD4 T cells were positively selected using Miltenyi beads, after which CD8 T cells were positively selected from the CD4-negative fraction. Cells stained for CD3, CD4, CD8, CD45RA, CD27 and a live/dead dye were sorted on a BD Aria II into four subsets by CD45RA and CD27. Blood came from a few healthy volunteers, each fractionated into CD4 and CD8 T cells and then into four differentiation subsets. Roughly 120 ml of peripheral blood was collected from each donor, and PBMC were isolated from the blood using Ficoll-Paque PLUS density-gradient centrifugation. The sorted cells were lysed in RLT buffer, after which RNA was extracted using a Qiagen RNeasy kit and kept at -80 degrees C.

The chain couples TRBV4-1 to TRBJ2-5, with the identity of the D gene unclear. The sample comprised naive CD8+ T cells from blood. What this sample's cell subset or site label stands for: naive T cells, CD45RA high CD27+. The TCR sequence derives from a human donor in good health. The DNA reads as follows: TGCGCCAGCAGCGAATTAAGGGCGGTCGAGACCCAGTACTTC. The encoded protein is CASSELRAVETQYF.